The clone carrying this T cell receptor beta chain showed up just a few times. As yet, its antigen is unknown. Amplification of TCR beta CDR3 regions used RNA as the template. First-round RT-PCR of the TCR CDR3 relied on the HTBI primer set. TCRdb redid the calling of the multiplex PCR reads with MiXCR, one entry per CDR3 protein. The table lists hundreds of thousands of distinct CDR3 sequences, around a quarter of them singletons, with 73% in the top ten. The data were taken from a study of T cells in Graves' hyperthyroidism and ophthalmopathy. General study results and limits: In blood, most of the thyroid clonotypes expanded above 0.001 were also present.

The CDR3 is 15 amino acids. CDR1 SGHRS and CDR2 YFSETQ come from the germline V gene. The J segment lost 6 bases and the V segment lost 2 bases, leaving 8 bases of the junction unmatched. Graves' hyperthyroidism was deemed stable absent ophthalmopathy progression within 18 months. Aged 18 to 65, the patients had hyperthyroidism that was newly diagnosed and had lasted under 2 months. Every diagnosis used clinical symptoms, serum thyroxine and TRAb, thyroid ultrasound and orbital computed tomography. Material for sequencing was blood. The chain carries TRBV5-1 and TRBJ2-7; TRBD2 matches at 10 bases. The origin of this receptor is a man aged 50 to 59 with Graves' hyperthyroidism. The CDR3 region has the DNA TGCGCCAGCAGCTTCTCTCTAGCGGGAGCTTCCGAGCAGTACTTC. Translating gives CASSFSLAGASEQYF.